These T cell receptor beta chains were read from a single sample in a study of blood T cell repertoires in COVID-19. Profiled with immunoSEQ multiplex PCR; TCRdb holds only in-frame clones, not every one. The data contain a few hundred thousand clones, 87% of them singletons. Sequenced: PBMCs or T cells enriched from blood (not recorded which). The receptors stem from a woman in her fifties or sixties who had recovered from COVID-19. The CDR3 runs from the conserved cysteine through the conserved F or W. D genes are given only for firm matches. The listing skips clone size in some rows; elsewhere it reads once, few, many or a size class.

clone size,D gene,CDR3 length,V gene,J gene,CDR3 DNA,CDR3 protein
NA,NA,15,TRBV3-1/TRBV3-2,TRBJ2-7,TGTGCCAGCAGCCCCCTGGGGGGGCCCACGGACGAGCAGTACTTC,CASSPLGGPTDEQYF
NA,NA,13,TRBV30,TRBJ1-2,TGTGCCTGGTGGAGTGCAAGATCCTATGGCTACACCTTC,CAWWSARSYGYTF
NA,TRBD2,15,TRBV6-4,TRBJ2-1,TGTGCCAGCAGTGAAGGAGTAGCGGGGAACAATGAGCAGTTCTTC,CASSEGVAGNNEQFF
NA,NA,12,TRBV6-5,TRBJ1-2,TGTGCCAGCGGTAGGACAGTTAATGGCTACACCTTC,CASGRTVNGYTF
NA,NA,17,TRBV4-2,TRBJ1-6,TGTGCCAGCAGCCAAGTTACGGTTCGGGGCTATAATTCACCCCTCCACTTT,CASSQVTVRGYNSPLHF
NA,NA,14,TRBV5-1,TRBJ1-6,TGCGCCAGCAGTGGGGGCGACTATAATTCACCCCTCCACTTT,CASSGGDYNSPLHF
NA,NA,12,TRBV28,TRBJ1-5,TGTGCCAGCACCAAGGAGCATCAGCCCCAGCATTTT,CASTKEHQPQHF
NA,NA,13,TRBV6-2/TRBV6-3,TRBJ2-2,TGTGCCAGCAGTCTCGTGGCCACCGGGGAGCTGTTTTTT,CASSLVATGELFF
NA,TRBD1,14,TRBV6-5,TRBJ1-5,TGTGCCAGCAGTTTGACCGGGACAGACCAGCCCCAGCATTTT,CASSLTGTDQPQHF
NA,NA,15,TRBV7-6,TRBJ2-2,TGTGCCAGCAGCTTAGTGTCCGCGAACACCGGGGAGCTGTTTTTT,CASSLVSANTGELFF
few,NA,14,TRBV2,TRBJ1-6,TGTGCCAGCAGTGCGTGGGGAGTAAATTCACCCCTCCACTTT,CASSAWGVNSPLHF
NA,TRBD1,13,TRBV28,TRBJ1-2,TGTGCCAGCAGCCTGGGACAGGGGTATGGCTACACCTTC,CASSLGQGYGYTF
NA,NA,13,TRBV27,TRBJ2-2,TGTGCCACAGGACGGGGTAACACCGGGGAGCTGTTTTTT,CATGRGNTGELFF
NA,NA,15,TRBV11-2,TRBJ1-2,TGTGCCAGCAGCCTTAGCCCGGGATCTGCCTATGGCTACACCTTC,CASSLSPGSAYGYTF
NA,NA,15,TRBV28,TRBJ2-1,TGTGCCAGCAGTTTTTTAACAGGGAAGTACAATGAGCAGTTCTTC,CASSFLTGKYNEQFF
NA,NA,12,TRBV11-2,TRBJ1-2,TGTGCCAGCAGCCCTGACAGTTATGGCTACACCTTC,CASSPDSYGYTF
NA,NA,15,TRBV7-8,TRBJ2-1,TGTGCCAGCAGCCCCCTCCGGGGATCCTACAATGAGCAGTTCTTC,CASSPLRGSYNEQFF
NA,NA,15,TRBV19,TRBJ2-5,TGTGCCAGTAGCAGGAACAGTCTTTCGCAGGAGACCCAGTACTTC,CASSRNSLSQETQYF
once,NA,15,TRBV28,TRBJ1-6,TGTGCCAGCAGGCCTCAGAGGTCCGGGAATTCACCCCTCCACTTT,CASRPQRSGNSPLHF
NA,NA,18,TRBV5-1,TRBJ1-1,TGCGCCAGCAGCTTGGAGAATTTTTGGGACAAGTCAAACACTGAAGCTTTCTTT,CASSLENFWDKSNTEAFF
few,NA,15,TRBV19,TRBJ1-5,TGTGCCAGTAGTATAGGCAGGGGAAGCAATCAGCCCCAGCATTTT,CASSIGRGSNQPQHF
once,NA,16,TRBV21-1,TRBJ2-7,TGTGCCAGCAGCGCCACCAGGACAGGGGGCTCGTACGAGCAGTACTTC,CASSATRTGGSYEQYF
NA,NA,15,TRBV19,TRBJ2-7,TGTGCCAGTTCCATTGTGACGGGTGCCTCCTACGAGCAGTACTTC,CASSIVTGASYEQYF
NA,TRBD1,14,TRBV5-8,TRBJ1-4,TGTGCCAGCAGCCTCGGGACAGGGGGGGAAAAACTGTTTTTT,CASSLGTGGEKLFF
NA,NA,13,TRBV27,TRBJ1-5,TGTGCCAGCAGCGGGGGGGGAGGGCAGCCCCAGCATTTT,CASSGGGGQPQHF